These 8 T cell receptor beta chains originate from one sample sequenced in a study of shared clonotypes between healthy human individuals. Produced via immunoSEQ multiplex PCR; TCRdb's table is partial and in-frame only. This sample has 2 million to 3 million clones, with roughly nine tenths found just once. The sequenced sample consisted of naive CD4+ T cells sorted from blood. Sample subset: CD45RA+ positively selected. Receptor source: a man aged 18 to 29 in good health.

The chain joins TRBV4-1 to TRBJ1-4, with a weak D call TRBD1 (5 bases). Per the germline V gene, CDR1 is MGHRA and CDR2 is YSYEKL. The CDR3 spans 14 residues. V was shortened by 1 base and J by 5 bases, with 8 bases between the two germline ends. The CDR3 sequence is CASSQGGYNEKLFF. The DNA of the CDR3 is TGCGCCAGCAGCCAAGGGGGGTACAATGAAAAACTGTTTTTT.

This chain connects TRBV19 to TRBJ1-6; D remains unclear. Between the trimmed V and J ends, which lost 3 bases and 11 bases, there was a span of 14 bases. CDR1 is LNHDA and CDR2 is SQIVND in the germline V gene (reference sequence). The CDR3 consists of 14 residues. In DNA, the CDR3 is TGTGCCAGTAGTATCATTCAATCCGATCCACCCCTCCACTTT. Translated, it gives CASSIIQSDPPLHF.

V gene TRBV7-2 combines with J gene TRBJ1-2; D is possibly TRBD1 (6 bases). V was cut by 8 bases and J by 2 bases, with 21 bases left in between. CDR1 is SGHTA and CDR2 is FQGNSA in the germline V gene. The CDR3 spans 16 residues. The CDR3 spells CASGGRASLGNYGYTF. The CDR3 region has the DNA TGTGCCAGCGGGGGCAGGGCGAGCTTGGGCAACTATGGCTACACCTTC.

Note on this clone: The same CDR3 can be traced to other DNA sequences in this sample. The V and J genes are TRBV11-2 and TRBJ2-5, with D perhaps matching TRBD2 (5 bases). The CDR3 covers 13 residues. Trimming removed 6 bases at V and 5 bases at J, with 13 bases between. CDR1 and CDR2 (germline): SGHAT, FQNNGV. The CDR3 is CASSLNRGETQYF. The CDR3, as DNA: TGTGCCAGCAGTCTTAATCGGGGTGAGACCCAGTACTTC.

CDR3 loop: CASGPGGSSNQPQHF. CDR3 nucleotide sequence: TGTGCCAGCGGGCCCGGGGGGAGCAGCAATCAGCCCCAGCATTTT. The J gene is TRBJ1-5, the V gene TRBV28, with D perhaps TRBD1 (5 bases). V was trimmed by 8 bases and J by 1 base, leaving 15 bases between them. The CDR3 runs to 15 residues. Germline V gene lookup returns CDR1 MDHEN and CDR2 SYDVKM. The variable domain in full, with the rest retrieved from reference TRBV28 and TRBJ1-5, is DVKVTQSSRYLVKRTGEKVFLECVQDMDHENMFWYRQDPGLGLRLIYFSYDVKMKEKGDIPEGYSVSREKKERFSLILESASTNQTSMYLCASGPGGSSNQPQHFGDGTRLSIL.

The chain carries TRBV28 and TRBJ1-1; possibly TRBD1 for D (6 bases). Trimming stripped 6 bases from V and 0 bases from J, with 23 bases between. CDR3 length: 18 residues. CDR1 is MDHEN and CDR2 is SYDVKM in the germline V gene. CDR3 DNA: TGTGCCAGCAGCGCCCCCCGGGGAGGGGGGACGGTGAACACTGAAGCTTTCTTT. It codes for CASSAPRGGGTVNTEAFF.

In regard to this clone: The sample holds other DNA sequences that translate to the same CDR3. The chain joins TRBV5-1 to TRBJ2-7, with D possibly being TRBD2 (6 bases). The germline V and J ends were trimmed by 4 bases and 3 bases, with 11 bases remaining between them. Germline lookup yields CDR1 SGHRS and CDR2 YFSETQ. CDR3 length: 13 amino acids. The CDR3 protein is CASSVGTGYEQYF. The CDR3 region has the DNA TGCGCCAGCAGCGTCGGGACTGGCTACGAGCAGTACTTC.

The rearrangement links TRBV5-1 to TRBJ2-2; TRBD2 aligns across 12 bases. Germline assignment: CDR1 SGHRS and CDR2 YFSETQ. CDR3 length: 16 amino acids. With V trimmed by 5 bases and J by 6 bases, 8 bases remained unmatched. The CDR3 region is CASRNPGLAGAGELFF. The DNA for the CDR3 is TGCGCCAGCAGGAACCCGGGACTAGCGGGTGCCGGGGAGCTGTTTTTT.